Listed below are T cell receptor beta chains from one sample, sequenced in a study of T cell repertoires in cytomegalovirus infection. From the reads, TCRdb called clonotypes with MiXCR, one entry per CDR3 protein. This table has approximately 97,000 distinct CDR3 sequences, about 15% appearing once. Input material: PBMCs. The receptors stem from a human donor in good health (CMV status not recorded). Some clones in this sample may be carry-over from other donors' samples. Both conserved end residues are part of each CDR3. A D gene is named only where the DNA matches it firmly. A clone size is listed for some rows: how often the clone was seen (once, few, many), or a class if it is expanded.

v_gene: TRBV7-2
d_gene: TRBD1
abundance: many
j_gene: TRBJ1-5
CDR3nt: TGTGCCAGCAGCCTATCCCTAACGGACAGGAATCAGCCCCAGCATTTT
CDR3aa: CASSLSLTDRNQPQHF

v_gene: TRBV2
d_gene: NA
abundance: few
j_gene: TRBJ1-3
CDR3nt: TGTGCCAGCAGTGAAGCGGGAGAGAAAAGGAACACCATATATTTT
CDR3aa: CASSEAGEKRNTIYF

v_gene: TRBV7-2
d_gene: TRBD1
abundance: many
j_gene: TRBJ1-4
CDR3nt: TGTGCCAGCAGCTCACAGACAGGGGGCTATGGGGAACTGTTTTTT
CDR3aa: CASSSQTGGYGELFF

v_gene: TRBV12-3/TRBV12-4
d_gene: NA
abundance: NA
j_gene: TRBJ2-3
CDR3nt: TGTGCCAGCAGTATCAACGCCTTGGGCCTATGGTCAGATACGCAGTATTTT
CDR3aa: CASSINALGLWSDTQYF

v_gene: TRBV7-2
d_gene: TRBD1
abundance: many
j_gene: TRBJ1-2
CDR3nt: TGTGCCAGCAGCTCGGGACAGAGGGTAGGAGGCTACACCTTC
CDR3aa: CASSSGQRVGGYTF

v_gene: TRBV20-1
d_gene: NA
abundance: few
j_gene: TRBJ1-5
CDR3nt: TGCAGTGCTAGGGGGGGGCTGGGGAATCAGCCCCAGCATTTT
CDR3aa: CSARGGLGNQPQHF

v_gene: TRBV30
d_gene: TRBD1
abundance: NA
j_gene: TRBJ2-7
CDR3nt: TGTGCCTGGAGGAGGAAGGGGACAGGGTCGAGCGAGCAGTACTTC
CDR3aa: CAWRRKGTGSSEQYF

v_gene: TRBV2
d_gene: NA
abundance: few
j_gene: TRBJ2-7
CDR3nt: TGTGCCAGCACCCCTCCCGCCCTCGTTTGGGGCGAGCAGTACTTC
CDR3aa: CASTPPALVWGEQYF

v_gene: TRBV27
d_gene: NA
abundance: few
j_gene: TRBJ2-2
CDR3nt: TGTGCCAGCACCGGGACGGCGAACACCGGGGAGCTGTTTTTT
CDR3aa: CASTGTANTGELFF

v_gene: TRBV7-3
d_gene: TRBD1
abundance: few
j_gene: TRBJ2-7
CDR3nt: TGTGCCAGCAGCTCGACAGGGGCCGCCGAGCAGTACTTC
CDR3aa: CASSSTGAAEQYF

v_gene: TRBV11-2
d_gene: TRBD1
abundance: many
j_gene: TRBJ2-1
CDR3nt: TGTGCCAGCAGCTTAGACCTCTTCTCCGGGACAGGGATGAACAATGAGCAGTTCTTC
CDR3aa: CASSLDLFSGTGMNNEQFF

v_gene: TRBV28
d_gene: TRBD1
abundance: NA
j_gene: TRBJ1-3
CDR3nt: TGTGCCAGCAGTTTGTCGACAGGGGGCAGATCCTCTGGAAACACCATATATTTT
CDR3aa: CASSLSTGGRSSGNTIYF

v_gene: TRBV28
d_gene: TRBD2
abundance: few
j_gene: TRBJ2-1
CDR3nt: TGTGCCAGCAGACGGGGGGGCAACTACAATGAGCAGTTCTTC
CDR3aa: CASRRGGNYNEQFF

v_gene: TRBV6-2/TRBV6-3
d_gene: NA
abundance: few
j_gene: TRBJ1-1
CDR3nt: TGTGCCAGCAGCTCCGACAGACTGAACACTGAAGCTTTCTTT
CDR3aa: CASSSDRLNTEAFF